This T cell receptor beta chain is from a study of cytomegalovirus exposure and HLA in healthy donors. Germline CDR1 and CDR2: SGHDT and YYEEEE. Trimming took off 0 bases at V and 3 bases at J, with 6 bases between the two ends. This CDR3 is 13 amino acids long. General study findings and limits: The HLA-A and HLA-B alleles of most subjects were reportedly predicted accurately from TCR beta sequences. Earlier analysis looked at TCR beta V segments, and most were productive about 90% or about 30% of the time.

Comments on this clone: Its antigen remains unknown.

The primer mix had 60 Vbeta and 13 Jbeta primers. The table came from immunoSEQ multiplex PCR; TCRdb's copy has only in-frame clones and leaves some out. The sample lists 95,000 to 150,000 clones; about 75% were seen once. Sequencing used PBMCs. This receptor was identified in a man aged 55 to 69 in good health and CMV-seropositive. V and J are TRBV5-6 and TRBJ2-5; D gene unclear. The CDR3, as DNA: TGTGCCAGCAGCTTGGTGTCCGAAGAGACCCAGTACTTC. This translates into CASSLVSEETQYF. Full variable domain (missing parts from reference TRBV5-6 and TRBJ2-5): DAGVTQSPTHLIKTRGQQVTLRCSPKSGHDTVSWYQQALGQGPQFIFQYYEEEERQRGNFPDRFSGHQFPNYSSELNVNALLLGDSALYLCASSLVSEETQYFGPGTRLLVL.